This T cell receptor beta chain is from a study of T cell changes during pregnancy in multiple sclerosis. Germline CDR1 MDHEN, CDR2 SYDVKM. V shed 6 bases, J shed 0 bases, and the junction held 14 bases outside the gene matches. The CDR3 length is 17 residues. Sequencing was performed with immunoSEQ multiplex PCR; in TCRdb, only in-frame clones are kept and a portion is missing. This sample has 50,000 or so clones, with around 92% found just once. Sample: peripheral blood, taken in the third trimester of pregnancy. The chain recombines TRBV28 with TRBJ2-7; TRBD1 agrees at 7 bases. The clonotype originates from a female donor with multiple sclerosis, enrolled in a pregnancy study. The CDR3 DNA follows: TGTGCCAGCAGAGATAAAGGGGGCGCGTCCCTCTCCTACGAGCAGTACTTC. Encoded protein: CASRDKGGASLSYEQYF.